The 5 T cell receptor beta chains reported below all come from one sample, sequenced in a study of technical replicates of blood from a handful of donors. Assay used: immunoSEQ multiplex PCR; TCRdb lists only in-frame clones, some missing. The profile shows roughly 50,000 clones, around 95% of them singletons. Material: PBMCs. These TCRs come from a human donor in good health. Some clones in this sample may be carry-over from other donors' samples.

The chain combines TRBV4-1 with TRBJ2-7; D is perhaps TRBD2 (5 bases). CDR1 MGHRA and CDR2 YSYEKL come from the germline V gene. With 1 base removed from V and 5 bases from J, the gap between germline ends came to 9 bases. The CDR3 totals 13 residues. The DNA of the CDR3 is TGCGCCAGCAGCCAAGTAGGAGGAGACGAGCAGTACTTC. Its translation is CASSQVGGDEQYF.

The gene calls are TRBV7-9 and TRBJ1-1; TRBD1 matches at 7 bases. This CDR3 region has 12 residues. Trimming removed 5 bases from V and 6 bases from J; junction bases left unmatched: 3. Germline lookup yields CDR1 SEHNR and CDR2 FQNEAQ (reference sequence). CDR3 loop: CASSTTGPEAFF. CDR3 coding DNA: TGTGCCAGCAGCACGACAGGGCCTGAAGCTTTCTTT. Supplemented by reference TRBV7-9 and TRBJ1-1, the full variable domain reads DTGVSQNPRHKITKRGQNVTFRCDPISEHNRLYWYRQTLGQGPEFLTYFQNEAQLEKSRLLSDRFSAERPKGSFSTLEIQRTEQGDSAMYLCASSTTGPEAFFGQGTRLTVV.

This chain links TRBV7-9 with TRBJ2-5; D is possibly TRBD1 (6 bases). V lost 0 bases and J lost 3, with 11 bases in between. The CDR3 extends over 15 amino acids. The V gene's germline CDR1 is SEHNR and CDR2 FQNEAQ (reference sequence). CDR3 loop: CASSLALGDKETQYF. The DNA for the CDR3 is TGTGCCAGCAGCTTAGCGTTGGGGGACAAAGAGACCCAGTACTTC.

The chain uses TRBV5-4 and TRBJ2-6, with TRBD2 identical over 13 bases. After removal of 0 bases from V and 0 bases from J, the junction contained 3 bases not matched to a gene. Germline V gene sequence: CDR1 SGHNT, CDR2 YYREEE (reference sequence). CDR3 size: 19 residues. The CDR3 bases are TGTGCCAGCAGCTTGGGACTAGCGGGGGGCCGCTCTGGGGCCAACGTCCTGACTTTC. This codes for CASSLGLAGGRSGANVLTF. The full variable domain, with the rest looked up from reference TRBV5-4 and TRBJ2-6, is ETGVTQSPTHLIKTRGQQVTLRCSSQSGHNTVSWYQQALGQGPQFIFQYYREEENGRGNFPPRFSGLQFPNYSSELNVNALELDDSALYLCASSLGLAGGRSGANVLTFGAGSRLTVL.

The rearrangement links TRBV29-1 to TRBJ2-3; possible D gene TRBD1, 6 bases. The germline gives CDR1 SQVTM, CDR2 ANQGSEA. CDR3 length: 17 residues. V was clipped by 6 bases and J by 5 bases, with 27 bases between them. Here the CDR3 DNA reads TGCAGCGTAAAGTTTTCGGACAGTGCGAATTGGGGAGATACGCAGTATTTT. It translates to CSVKFSDSANWGDTQYF.